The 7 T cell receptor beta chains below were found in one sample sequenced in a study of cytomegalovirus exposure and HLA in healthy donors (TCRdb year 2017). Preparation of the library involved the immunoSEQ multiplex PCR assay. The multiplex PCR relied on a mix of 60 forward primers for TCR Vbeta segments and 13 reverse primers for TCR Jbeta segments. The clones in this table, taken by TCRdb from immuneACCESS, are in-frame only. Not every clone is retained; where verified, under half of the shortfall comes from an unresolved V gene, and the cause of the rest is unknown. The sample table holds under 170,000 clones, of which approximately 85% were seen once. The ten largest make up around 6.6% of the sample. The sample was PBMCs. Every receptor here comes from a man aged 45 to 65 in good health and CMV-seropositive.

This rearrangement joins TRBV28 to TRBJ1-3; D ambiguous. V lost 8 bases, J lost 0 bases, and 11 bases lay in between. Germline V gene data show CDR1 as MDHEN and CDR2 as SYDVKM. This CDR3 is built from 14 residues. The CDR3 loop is CASFSLDSGNTIYF. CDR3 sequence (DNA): TGTGCCAGCTTTTCCCTAGACTCTGGAAACACCATATATTTT.

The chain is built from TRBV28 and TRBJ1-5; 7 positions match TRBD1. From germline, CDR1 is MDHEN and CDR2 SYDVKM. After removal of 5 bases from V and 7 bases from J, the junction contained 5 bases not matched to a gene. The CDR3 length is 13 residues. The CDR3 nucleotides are TGTGCCAGCAGTGCCTACAGGGGCCAGCCCCAGCATTTT. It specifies CASSAYRGQPQHF.

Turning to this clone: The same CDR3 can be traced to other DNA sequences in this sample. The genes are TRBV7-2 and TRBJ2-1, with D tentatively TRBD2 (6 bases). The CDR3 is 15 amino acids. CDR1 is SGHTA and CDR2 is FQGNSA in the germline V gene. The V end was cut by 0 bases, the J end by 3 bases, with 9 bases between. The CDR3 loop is CASSLALALYNEQFF. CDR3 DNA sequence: TGTGCCAGCAGCTTAGCCCTAGCGCTCTACAATGAGCAGTTCTTC. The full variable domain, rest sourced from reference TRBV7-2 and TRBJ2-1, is GAGVSQSPSNKVTEKGKDVELRCDPISGHTALYWYRQSLGQGLEFLIYFQGNSAPDKSGLPSDRFSAERTGGSVSTLTIQRTQQEDSAVYLCASSLALALYNEQFFGPGTRLTVL.

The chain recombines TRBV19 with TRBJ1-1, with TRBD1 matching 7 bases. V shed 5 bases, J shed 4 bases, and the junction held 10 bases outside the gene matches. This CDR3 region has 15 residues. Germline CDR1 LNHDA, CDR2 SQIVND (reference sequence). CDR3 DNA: TGTGCCAGTAGTCCATACAGACAGGGAGGCACTGAAGCTTTCTTT. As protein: CASSPYRQGGTEAFF.

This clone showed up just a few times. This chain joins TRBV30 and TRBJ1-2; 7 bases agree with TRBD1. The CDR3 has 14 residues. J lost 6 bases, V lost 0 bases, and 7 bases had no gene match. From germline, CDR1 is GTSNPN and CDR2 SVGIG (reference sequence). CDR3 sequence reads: CAWSVRRGLDGYTF. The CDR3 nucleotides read TGTGCCTGGAGTGTTAGAAGGGGGCTAGATGGCTACACCTTC.

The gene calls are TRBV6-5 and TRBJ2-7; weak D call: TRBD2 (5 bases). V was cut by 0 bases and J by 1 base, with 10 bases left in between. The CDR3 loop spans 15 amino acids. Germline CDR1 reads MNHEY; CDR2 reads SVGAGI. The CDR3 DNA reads TGTGCCAGCAGTTACTCTAGAGGACTTTCCTACGAGCAGTACTTC. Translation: CASSYSRGLSYEQYF.

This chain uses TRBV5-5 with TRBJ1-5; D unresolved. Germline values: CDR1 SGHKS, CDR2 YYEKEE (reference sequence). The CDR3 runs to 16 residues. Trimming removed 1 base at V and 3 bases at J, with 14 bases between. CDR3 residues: CASSLSVRSLNQPQHF. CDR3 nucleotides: TGTGCCAGCAGCTTGTCTGTCAGGTCGCTCAATCAGCCCCAGCATTTT.